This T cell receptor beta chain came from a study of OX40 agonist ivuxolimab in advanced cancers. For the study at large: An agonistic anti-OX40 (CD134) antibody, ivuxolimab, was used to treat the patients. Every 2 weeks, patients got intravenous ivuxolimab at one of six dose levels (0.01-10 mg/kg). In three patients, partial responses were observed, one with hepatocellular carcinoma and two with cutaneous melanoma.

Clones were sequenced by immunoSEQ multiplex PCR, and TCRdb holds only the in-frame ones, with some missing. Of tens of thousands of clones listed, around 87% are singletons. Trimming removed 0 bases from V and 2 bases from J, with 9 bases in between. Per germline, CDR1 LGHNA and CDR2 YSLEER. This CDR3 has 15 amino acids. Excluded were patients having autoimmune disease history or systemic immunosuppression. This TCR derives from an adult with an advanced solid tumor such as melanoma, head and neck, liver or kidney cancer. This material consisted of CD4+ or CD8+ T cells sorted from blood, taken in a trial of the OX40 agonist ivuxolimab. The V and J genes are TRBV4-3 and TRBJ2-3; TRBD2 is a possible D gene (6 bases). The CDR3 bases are TGCGCCAGCAGCCAAGAGCGCGGGGACACAGATACGCAGTATTTT. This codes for CASSQERGDTDTQYF.